The rows below give T cell receptor beta chains drawn from one sample of a study of T cell repertoires in ileal Crohn's disease. Assay: immunoSEQ multiplex PCR; the TCRdb copy retains only in-frame clones and omits some. The sample holds some 4,600 clones; over 65% are singletons and the top ten take around a fifth. The material sequenced was ileal tissue. Receptor source: an adult with Crohn's disease. The CDR3 runs from the conserved cysteine through the conserved F or W. The D gene is left open where the match is weak. Clone size, where shown, is once, few, many, or a class for clones that have expanded.

J | size | V | D | CDR3 | DNA
TRBJ2-1 | - | TRBV11-3 | TRBD2 | CASSSPAGLAALNEQFF | TGTGCCAGCAGCTCCCCGGCAGGGCTAGCGGCCCTCAATGAGCAGTTCTTC
TRBJ1-1 | - | TRBV29-1 | - | CSALLISTEAFF | TGCAGCGCACTCCTGATCTCGACTGAAGCTTTCTTT
TRBJ2-2 | - | TRBV7-9 | TRBD1 | CASSLVGTGIGELFF | TGTGCCAGCAGCTTAGTCGGGACAGGCATCGGGGAGCTGTTTTTT
TRBJ2-1 | once | TRBV6-5 | - | CASSYQRNNEQFF | TGTGCCAGCAGTTACCAGCGAAACAATGAGCAGTTCTTC
TRBJ1-5 | few | TRBV29-1 | - | CSVEDGETYSNQPQHF | TGCAGCGTTGAAGACGGGGAAACCTATAGCAATCAGCCCCAGCATTTT
TRBJ1-4 | - | TRBV4-1 | - | CASSQFIRDEKLFF | TGCGCCAGCAGCCAATTCATTCGGGATGAAAAACTGTTTTTT
TRBJ1-1 | - | TRBV5-4 | TRBD1 | CASSSRQGRNTEAFF | TGTGCCAGCAGCTCCCGACAGGGTAGAAACACTGAAGCTTTCTTT
TRBJ1-1 | - | TRBV6-6 | - | CASSKQEPEAFF | TGTGCCAGCAGTAAACAGGAGCCTGAAGCTTTCTTT
TRBJ2-7 | - | TRBV7-2 | - | CASSPQAISYEQYF | TGTGCCAGCAGCCCCCAGGCCATCTCCTACGAGCAGTACTTC
TRBJ1-1 | - | TRBV5-1 | - | CASSLGGGGRSFGAFF | TGCGCCAGCAGCTTGGGGGGTGGAGGCCGCTCTTTTGGAGCTTTCTTT
TRBJ2-1 | - | TRBV5-1 | TRBD1 | CASSFTGGASYNEQFF | TGCGCCAGCAGCTTCACAGGGGGCGCGTCCTACAATGAGCAGTTCTTC
TRBJ1-4 | few | TRBV30 | - | CAWSPKTETNEKLFF | TGTGCCTGGAGTCCAAAGACAGAGACTAATGAAAAACTGTTTTTT
TRBJ1-5 | few | TRBV27 | - | CASRQGWALNQPQHF | TGTGCCAGCAGACAGGGATGGGCCCTTAATCAGCCCCAGCATTTT
TRBJ1-2 | medium-sized | TRBV28 | - | CASTLAGRNYGYTF | TGTGCCAGCACTCTCGCAGGTCGAAACTATGGCTACACCTTC
TRBJ1-1 | - | TRBV6-4 | - | CALRDGEAFF | TGTGCCCTGCGGGACGGTGAAGCTTTCTTT
TRBJ2-2 | - | TRBV4-1 | - | CASRGLGGELFF | TGCGCCAGCAGGGGGCTCGGCGGGGAGCTGTTTTTT
TRBJ1-4 | - | TRBV2 | TRBD1 | CASSPTGASNEKLFF | TGTGCCAGCAGTCCCACAGGGGCTAGTAATGAAAAACTGTTTTTT
TRBJ1-5 | - | TRBV30 | - | CAWSVSGDQPQHF | TGTGCCTGGAGTGTAAGTGGAGATCAGCCCCAGCATTTT
TRBJ2-7 | - | TRBV2 | TRBD2 | CASSVAGLAVYEQYF | TGTGCCAGCAGTGTCGCAGGACTAGCGGTTTACGAGCAGTACTTC
TRBJ2-1 | - | TRBV2 | TRBD1 | CASSTGQAYNEQFF | TGTGCCAGCAGTACAGGACAGGCTTACAATGAGCAGTTCTTC
TRBJ1-5 | - | TRBV10-3 | - | CAISDGGDNQPQHF | TGTGCCATCAGTGACGGGGGGGACAATCAGCCCCAGCATTTT
TRBJ1-2 | - | TRBV5-1 | TRBD1 | CASSLMTGGEGGYTF | TGCGCCAGCAGCTTAATGACAGGGGGCGAGGGGGGCTACACCTTC
TRBJ1-2 | - | TRBV29-1 | - | CSAGGANGGYTF | TGCAGTGCCGGTGGGGCTAATGGTGGCTACACCTTC
TRBJ2-7 | - | TRBV19 | - | CASSSQAGPYEQYF | TGTGCCAGTAGTTCCCAGGCGGGTCCCTACGAGCAGTACTTC
TRBJ1-2 | - | TRBV6-1 | TRBD1 | CASSEARTGGGGYTF | TGTGCCAGCAGTGAAGCCAGGACAGGAGGAGGAGGCTACACCTTC
TRBJ2-3 | hyperexpanded | TRBV6-5 | TRBD1 | CASSTDRVETDTQYF | TGTGCCAGCAGTACTGACAGGGTAGAAACAGATACGCAGTATTTT
TRBJ1-3 | - | TRBV4-1 | - | CASSQPGPGNTIYF | TGCGCCAGCAGCCAACCAGGGCCTGGAAACACCATATATTTT
TRBJ2-2 | - | TRBV19 | TRBD2 | CASSPWTSGSGELFF | TGTGCCAGTAGTCCTTGGACTAGCGGAAGCGGGGAGCTGTTTTTT
TRBJ2-3 | - | TRBV5-1 | TRBD2 | CASSLGTSGSAQYLDTQYF | TGCGCCAGCAGCTTGGGGACTAGCGGGAGTGCGCAGTACCTAGATACGCAGTATTTT
TRBJ1-2 | - | TRBV10-2 | - | CASRTRRDEGYTF | TGCGCCAGCAGAACTCGCAGGGATGAGGGCTACACCTTC
TRBJ1-3 | once | TRBV14 | - | CASSQRGGPSSLTSGNTIYF | TGTGCCAGCAGCCAACGGGGGGGGCCAAGCAGCCTCACTTCTGGAAACACCATATATTTT
TRBJ1-1 | - | TRBV7-9 | TRBD1 | CASSGQQGAQTEAFF | TGTGCCAGCAGCGGTCAACAGGGGGCGCAGACTGAAGCTTTCTTT